The 17 T cell receptor beta chains given below trace back to one sample, sequenced in a study of blood T cell repertoires in COVID-19. Repertoires were generated with immunoSEQ multiplex PCR, while TCRdb's copy carries only in-frame clones and drops some. The table shows some 350,000 clones, with approximately 91% occurring only once. Sequencing was carried out using peripheral blood. The source is a woman aged 70-85 years with COVID-19, enrolled during active disease.

The chain employs TRBV19 and TRBJ2-7, with no clear D. CDR1 LNHDA and CDR2 SQIVND come from the germline V gene (reference sequence). This CDR3 contains 11 residues. Trimming took 6 bases from V and 6 from J, leaving 9 bases between them. The CDR3 bases are TGTGCCAGTAGACTATCTTGCGAGCAGTACTTC. As protein: CASRLSCEQYF.

The chain employs TRBV2 and TRBJ2-7; 12 bases align to TRBD2. The J segment lost 2 bases and the V segment lost 6 bases, leaving 8 bases of the junction unmatched. Germline loops: CDR1 SNHLY, CDR2 FYNNEI. The CDR3 has 16 amino acids. The DNA of the CDR3 is TGTGCCAGCAGCTCGGACAGACTAGCGGGGGCCTACGAGCAGTACTTC. It translates to CASSSDRLAGAYEQYF.

The chain uses TRBV5-6 and TRBJ2-5; a possible D gene is TRBD1 (5 bases). V lost 3 bases and J lost 5, with 11 bases in between. From germline, CDR1 is SGHDT and CDR2 YYEEEE. This CDR3 is 13 amino acids long. CDR3 bases: TGTGCCAGCAGCTCCAGGGTAATTGAGACCCAGTACTTC. Its translation is CASSSRVIETQYF.

V and J are TRBV2 and TRBJ1-2; the D gene is possibly TRBD1 (5 bases). Trimming removed 8 bases from V and 4 bases from J, with 17 bases in between. Per germline, CDR1 SNHLY and CDR2 FYNNEI. The CDR3 runs to 14 residues. The CDR3 region has the DNA TGTGCCAGCGGCGACAGTCATTTAATCTATGGCTACACCTTC. It codes for CASGDSHLIYGYTF.

This sequence joins TRBV9 and TRBJ1-5; D not certain. Trimming took off 0 bases at V and 6 bases at J, with 4 bases between the two ends. This CDR3 spans 12 amino acids. Germline CDR1 reads SGDLS; CDR2 reads YYNGEE. In DNA form, the CDR3 reads TGTGCCAGCAGCGTAGCTCTTCAGCCCCAGCATTTT. It is translated as CASSVALQPQHF. Variable domain in full (rest from reference TRBV9 and TRBJ1-5): DSGVTQTPKHLITATGQRVTLRCSPRSGDLSVYWYQQSLDQGLQFLIQYYNGEERAKGNILERFSAQQFPDLHSELNLSSLELGDSALYFCASSVALQPQHFGDGTRLSIL.

The J gene is TRBJ1-1, the V gene TRBV3-1 (or the pseudogene TRBV3-2), with 12 bases aligning to TRBD1. The CDR3 contains 17 residues. Germline-derived CDR1 and CDR2 are LGHDT and YNNKEL (reference sequence). After removal of 2 bases from V and 3 bases from J, the junction contained 7 bases not matched to a gene. The DNA for the CDR3 is TGTGCCAGCAGCCAAAACCGGGACAGGGGGCTCCACACTGAAGCTTTCTTT. Translated, it gives CASSQNRDRGLHTEAFF.

The chain has TRBV2 and TRBJ2-7; 8 positions agree with TRBD2. CDR3 size: 12 residues. V shed 10 bases, J shed 2 bases, and the junction held 4 bases outside the gene matches. Germline V gives CDR1 SNHLY, CDR2 FYNNEI. The CDR3 nucleotides are TGTGCCACCACTAGCGGTACCTACGAGCAGTACTTC. Its protein product is CATTSGTYEQYF.

The V call is TRBV21-1, the J call TRBJ2-4; the listed D gene, TRBD1, was not tested against the DNA. TRBV21-1 is assigned pseudogene status. The length of the CDR3 is 15 residues. CDR3 loop: CASSRRTGSSNIQYF. CDR3 nucleotide sequence: TGTGCCAGCAGCAGGAGGACAGGGTCAAGTAACATTCAGTACTTC.

This sequence joins TRBV7-2 and TRBJ2-5, with D maybe TRBD1 (5 bases). V shed 2 bases and J shed 4 bases, with 11 bases lying between them. This CDR3 is 14 amino acids long. CDR1 is SGHTA and CDR2 is FQGNSA in the germline V gene. In DNA, the CDR3 is TGTGCCAGCAGCTTATCGGGTAGGGGAGAGACCCAGTACTTC. Its translation is CASSLSGRGETQYF.

The V call is TRBV5-1, the J call TRBJ1-1; D not resolved. Germline V gene sequence: CDR1 SGHRS, CDR2 YFSETQ. The ends were cut back, 0 bases at V and 6 bases at J, with 12 bases in the middle. This CDR3 has 14 residues. The chain's CDR3 is CASSLVGGHPEAFF. CDR3 DNA sequence: TGCGCCAGCAGCTTGGTGGGAGGCCACCCTGAAGCTTTCTTT. Filled out from reference TRBV5-1 and TRBJ1-1, the complete variable domain reads KAGVTQTPRYLIKTRGQQVTLSCSPISGHRSVSWYQQTPGQGLQFLFEYFSETQRNKGNFPGRFSGRQFSNSRSEMNVSTLELGDSALYLCASSLVGGHPEAFFGQGTRLTVV.

The chain combines TRBV6-6 with TRBJ1-1, with 8 bases matching TRBD1. In germline, CDR1 is MNHNY, CDR2 SVGAGI (reference sequence). The length of the CDR3 is 11 residues. The V gene end was trimmed by 6 bases and the J gene end by 14 bases; junction bases not matched to a gene: 8. DNA of the CDR3: TGTGCCAGCAGAGAGACAGGGGACACGTTCTTT. Amino acid sequence: CASRETGDTFF.

The gene calls are TRBV28 and TRBJ1-1; 8 bases line up with TRBD1. This CDR3 spans 14 amino acids. The V gene's germline CDR1 is MDHEN and CDR2 SYDVKM. The V gene end was trimmed by 3 bases and the J gene end by 0 bases; junction bases not matched to a gene: 0. CDR3 region: CASSLTGVNTEAFF. The CDR3 DNA reads TGTGCCAGCAGTTTGACAGGGGTGAACACTGAAGCTTTCTTT.

The genes are TRBV18 and TRBJ1-1; maybe TRBD1 (6 bases). Looked up from germline, CDR1 is KGHSH and CDR2 is LQKENI. Trimming removed 8 bases from V and 3 bases from J, with 10 bases in between. The CDR3 has 12 residues. CDR3 coding DNA: TGTGCCAGCGTAGGGGGTCACACTGAAGCTTTCTTT. Amino acid sequence: CASVGGHTEAFF.

DNA for the CDR3: TGCAGCGGGACAGGGTGGGAGACCCAGTACTTC. Amino acid sequence: CSGTGWETQYF. V and J are TRBV20-1 and TRBJ2-5; 9 bases map to TRBD1. This CDR3 has 11 residues. Germline loops: CDR1 DFQATT, CDR2 SNEGSKA (reference sequence).

This chain uses TRBV6-5 with TRBJ2-7, with D possibly being TRBD2 (5 bases). There are 15 residues in the CDR3. Per the germline V gene, CDR1 is MNHEY and CDR2 is SVGAGI. V was trimmed by 0 bases and J by 6 bases, leaving 15 bases between them. As DNA, the CDR3 is TGTGCCAGCAGTTACTCGACGGGGTTCGGTACCGAGCAGTACTTC. Encoded protein: CASSYSTGFGTEQYF.

This chain uses TRBV7-2 with TRBJ1-3; maybe TRBD1 (5 bases). V was cut by 3 bases and J by 2 bases, with 11 bases left in between. Germline CDR1 reads SGHTA; CDR2 reads FQGNSA. The CDR3 length is 15 residues. CDR3 sequence: CASSFSGAAGNTIYF. CDR3 DNA: TGTGCCAGCAGCTTTTCTGGGGCGGCTGGAAACACCATATATTTT.

This chain connects TRBV7-9 to TRBJ1-2; tentatively, D is TRBD1 (6 bases). Germline-derived CDR1 and CDR2 are SEHNR and FQNEAQ (reference sequence). The CDR3 covers 15 residues. The V gene lost 4 bases and the J gene lost 6 bases, with 18 bases spanning the gap. The CDR3, as DNA: TGTGCCAGCAGCTCGAAAGAGGGGACACTAAATGGCTACACCTTC. Residues: CASSSKEGTLNGYTF.